A single TCR beta chain is shown here with its context. This sample stems from a study of PD-L1 blockade in urothelial cancer. About the research overall: Patients initiated atezolizumab in about 2014 at 1,200 mg intravenously every 3 weeks. Median T cell yield from blood was over 120,000.

TCRdb keeps only in-frame clones here, not all; method: immunoSEQ multiplex PCR. The data show around 130,000 clones, with 84% seen just once and 3% to 4% held by the top ten. The germline V and J ends were trimmed by 1 base and 0 bases, with 8 bases remaining between them. Germline CDR1 reads SGHTA; CDR2 reads FQGTGA. This CDR3 is built from 15 residues. Time point meaning: pretreatment peripheral blood. The receptor was isolated from a man aged 50-60 years with urothelial cancer. This sample comprised PBMCs, obtained around atezolizumab (anti-PD-L1) treatment. The chain couples TRBV7-3 to TRBJ2-3, with a tentative D call TRBD2 (6 bases). In DNA, the CDR3 is TGTGCCAGCAGCTTAATAGCGGCTAGCACAGATACGCAGTATTTT. This gives the protein CASSLIAASTDTQYF.